The T cell receptor (beta chain) described here comes from a study of T cells after posttransplantation cyclophosphamide. Points on this clone: Its specificity is unknown.

CDR1 and CDR2 (germline): SEHNR, FQNEAQ (reference sequence). V lost 8 bases to trimming and J lost 7 bases; unmatched junction nucleotides: 1. The CDR3 is made up of 11 amino acids. Study conclusions and caveats: Donor CD8+ memory clones often dominated recipient blood repertoires at later times.

The data were produced by immunoSEQ multiplex PCR, yet TCRdb's version contains in-frame clones alone and is incomplete. Found here are roughly 3,600 clones, 68% of them singletons; the top ten hold over 20%. The sequenced sample consisted of memory CD8+ T cells sorted from blood. V usage is TRBV7-9 and J usage is TRBJ2-2, with 7 bases fitting TRBD2. The clonotype originates from a man aged 50-60 years. The DNA of the CDR3 is TGTGCCAGCCCGGGAGGCGGGGAGCTGTTTTTT. Translating gives CASPGGGELFF.